This T cell receptor beta chain emerged from a study of cytomegalovirus exposure and HLA in healthy donors. Donors consisted of healthy bone marrow donors. In this sample, this clone turned up a few times. Its antigen is still unknown. Study-level results: TCR association rates varied by HLA locus in a later analysis, with DRB1 highest and HLA-C lowest.

The PCR made use of 60 Vbeta and 13 Jbeta primers. Repertoires were generated with immunoSEQ multiplex PCR, while TCRdb's copy carries only in-frame clones and drops some. The sample contains approximately 210,000 clones, around 79% of which appear only once. The V segment lost 7 bases and the J segment 4 bases; nucleotides outside the gene matches: 6. CDR1 and CDR2 from the germline V gene are SQVTM and ANQGSEA. The CDR3 extends over 12 amino acids. Specimen: PBMCs. J is TRBJ1-2 and V is TRBV29-1; 7 bases are a match to TRBD1. The sequence derives from a male donor in good health and CMV-seropositive. The CDR3 here is CSARGTVYGYTF. DNA of the CDR3: TGCAGCGCCAGGGGGACAGTCTATGGCTACACCTTC.